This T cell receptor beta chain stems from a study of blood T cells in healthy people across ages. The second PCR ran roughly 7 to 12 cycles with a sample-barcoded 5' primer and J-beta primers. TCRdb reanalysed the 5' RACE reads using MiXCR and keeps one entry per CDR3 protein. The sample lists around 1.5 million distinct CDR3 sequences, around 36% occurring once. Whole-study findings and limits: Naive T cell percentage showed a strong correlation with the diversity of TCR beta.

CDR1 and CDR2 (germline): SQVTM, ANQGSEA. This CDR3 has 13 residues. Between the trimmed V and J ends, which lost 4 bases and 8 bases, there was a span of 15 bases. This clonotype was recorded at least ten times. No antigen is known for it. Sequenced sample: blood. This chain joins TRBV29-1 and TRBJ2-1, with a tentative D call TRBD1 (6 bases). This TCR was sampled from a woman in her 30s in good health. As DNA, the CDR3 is TGCAGCGTTGGAAGACAGGTTGGGGATGAGCAGTTCTTC. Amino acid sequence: CSVGRQVGDEQFF.